What follows is one T cell receptor (beta chain) and its context. Its antigen is not known. This sample was taken from a study of T cell responses to AZD1222 COVID-19 vaccine. Overall study findings and caveats: At baseline, just a handful of AZD1222 recipients tested seropositive. When two AZD1222 doses had been given, Spike-specific TCR breadth and depth rose.

CDR1 SQVTM and CDR2 ANQGSEA come from the germline V gene. V lost 3 bases and J lost 2, with 8 bases in between. This CDR3 comprises 12 residues. Libraries were prepared by immunoSEQ multiplex PCR; TCRdb keeps only in-frame clonotypes and omits some of them. The table lists fewer than 200,000 clones, 85% to 95% of them singletons. The starting material was peripheral blood, obtained on day 0 of AZD1222 vaccination. V and J are TRBV29-1 and TRBJ2-7; the D call may be TRBD1 or TRBD2 (5 bases each). The TCR sequence derives from an adult in good health. CDR3 nucleotides: TGCAGCGTTGATACGGGGCCCTACGAGCAGTACTTC. This translates into CSVDTGPYEQYF.